The 30 T cell receptor beta chains in this list originate from one sample, sequenced in a study of blood T cell repertoires in COVID-19. Profiling relied on immunoSEQ multiplex PCR, and the TCRdb table lists in-frame clones only, not all of them. The data contain around 300,000 clones, 90% of them singletons. The sequenced sample consisted of peripheral blood. The receptors here all came from a woman aged 40 to 49 with acute or convalescent COVID-19.

CDR3 DNA: TGTGCCAGCAGTCCTCCGCTCGCGCAGGGGTCCGATAGCAATCAGCCCCAGCATTTT. Translated: CASSPPLAQGSDSNQPQHF. The chain combines TRBV28 with TRBJ1-5, with a tentative D call TRBD1 (6 bases). V was cut by 5 bases and J by 0 bases, with 23 bases left in between. The CDR3 spans 19 residues. Germline-derived CDR1 and CDR2 are MDHEN and SYDVKM.

This chain uses TRBV27 with TRBJ2-7; 7 nucleotides agree with TRBD1. V trimming: 2 bases; J trimming: 4 bases; junction bases outside the gene matches: 8. Germline CDR1 is MNHEY and CDR2 is SMNVEV (reference sequence). The CDR3 sequence is 15 residues long. The CDR3 coding sequence is TGTGCCAGCAGTTTAGACGGGACAGAAGATTACGAGCAGTACGTC. Translating it yields CASSLDGTEDYEQYV.

This clone appeared once. The V gene is TRBV24-1, the J gene TRBJ1-4, with 8 bases fitting TRBD1. The CDR3 totals 14 residues. Trimming cost V 6 bases and J 7 bases; bases outside gene matches: 6. The germline V gene encodes CDR1 KGHDR and CDR2 SFDVKD. The CDR3 coding sequence is TGTGCCACCAGTACCGGACAGGGTAGTGAAAAACTGTTTTTT. It yields the protein CATSTGQGSEKLFF.

The V gene is TRBV7-6, the J gene TRBJ1-2; 10 bases match TRBD1. V lost 4 bases and J lost 0; bases outside the gene matches: 2. Looked up from germline, CDR1 is SGHVS and CDR2 is FNYEAQ. The CDR3 contains 15 residues. The CDR3 DNA reads TGTGCCAGCAGCTCCGGACAGGGGGCTAACTATGGCTACACCTTC. It codes for CASSSGQGANYGYTF.

This chain connects TRBV11-1 to TRBJ1-4; D is undetermined. V lost 5 bases and J lost 8, with 18 bases in between. The CDR3 is 15 residues long. The germline V gene encodes CDR1 SGHAT and CDR2 FQDESV (reference sequence). CDR3: CASSTGGPLGEKLFF. CDR3 nucleotide sequence: TGTGCCAGCAGCACCGGAGGGCCCTTGGGCGAAAAACTGTTTTTT.

J is TRBJ2-7 and V is TRBV6-5; D call uncertain. Trimming removed 6 bases from V and 3 bases from J, with 9 bases in between. The CDR3 length is 12 residues. CDR1 is MNHEY, CDR2 SVGAGI, per germline. The CDR3 loop reads CASSEAIYEQYV. CDR3 bases: TGTGCCAGCAGCGAGGCAATCTACGAGCAGTACGTC.

The rearrangement uses TRBV6-1 and TRBJ2-1; 10 nucleotides align to TRBD1. J was trimmed by 8 bases and V by 5 bases; bases with no gene match: 6. Germline assignment: CDR1 MNHNS and CDR2 SASEGT. CDR3 length: 14 amino acids. The CDR3 loop is CASSSTGGFDEQFF. In DNA form, the CDR3 reads TGTGCCAGCAGTTCGACAGGGGGCTTCGATGAGCAGTTCTTC.

The J gene is TRBJ2-3, the V gene TRBV4-1; 8 bases are a match to TRBD2. The V gene's germline CDR1 is MGHRA and CDR2 YSYEKL. V shed 0 bases and J 3 bases; nucleotides not matched to a gene: 5. The length of the CDR3 is 16 residues. The chain's CDR3 is CASSQDSSGGTDTQYF. The CDR3 DNA reads as TGCGCCAGCAGCCAAGATTCCAGCGGGGGAACAGATACGCAGTATTTT.

The rearrangement links TRBV6-1 to TRBJ1-3; D perhaps matches TRBD1 (5 bases). This CDR3 spans 15 amino acids. Trimming removed 2 bases at V and 3 bases at J, with 11 bases between. The germline gives CDR1 MNHNS, CDR2 SASEGT. The chain's CDR3 is CASSEHRSGGNTIYF. The CDR3 DNA reads as TGTGCCAGCAGTGAACACAGGTCCGGTGGAAACACCATATATTTT.

This chain joins TRBV7-2 and TRBJ1-3; D gene unclear. Looked up from germline, CDR1 is SGHTA and CDR2 is FQGNSA. V was shortened by 1 base and J by 2 bases, with 9 bases between the two germline ends. This CDR3 is built from 15 residues. The CDR3 nucleotides read TGTGCCAGCAGCTTAGACAGAAACCCTGGAAACACCATATATTTT. Its protein product is CASSLDRNPGNTIYF.

The chain employs TRBV28 and TRBJ1-5, with a possible D match to TRBD1 (5 bases). CDR1 and CDR2 from the germline V gene are MDHEN and SYDVKM. CDR3 length equals 16 residues. Deletions cut 0 bases from V and 7 bases from J, with 16 bases between. The CDR3 loop is CASSLWTEDLSQPQHF. The CDR3, as DNA: TGTGCCAGCAGTTTATGGACAGAGGATTTATCGCAGCCCCAGCATTTT. The full variable domain, completed using reference TRBV28 and TRBJ1-5, is DVKVTQSSRYLVKRTGEKVFLECVQDMDHENMFWYRQDPGLGLRLIYFSYDVKMKEKGDIPEGYSVSREKKERFSLILESASTNQTSMYLCASSLWTEDLSQPQHFGDGTRLSIL.

The rearrangement uses TRBV24-1 and TRBJ1-3; D is ambiguous. Germline V lookup: CDR1 KGHDR, CDR2 SFDVKD. The CDR3 spans 16 residues. Trimming took off 5 bases at V and 1 base at J, with 14 bases between the two ends. The CDR3 loop reads CATSAAGRGSGNTIYF. The CDR3 DNA reads as TGTGCCACCAGTGCTGCAGGACGGGGATCTGGAAACACCATATATTTT.

J is TRBJ1-6 and V is TRBV23-1, with 7 nucleotides matching TRBD1. TRBV23-1 is identified as an open reading frame with a role that is uncertain. V was pared by 9 bases and J by 8 bases, with 10 bases of the junction left unmatched. CDR3 length: 14 amino acids. The CDR3 coding sequence is TGCGCCAGTCGCCTGACAGGGCGGCATTCACCCCTCCACTTT. It codes for CASRLTGRHSPLHF.

The rearrangement uses TRBV30 and TRBJ1-2, with D unclear. The CDR3 length is 12 residues. Germline-derived CDR1 and CDR2 are GTSNPN and SVGIG (reference sequence). Between the trimmed V and J ends, which lost 2 bases and 3 bases, there was a span of 7 bases. The CDR3 sequence: CAWSSAHYGYTF. CDR3 coding DNA: TGTGCCTGGAGTAGCGCTCACTATGGCTACACCTTC.

V and J are TRBV4-1 and TRBJ1-5; weak D call: TRBD1 (6 bases). Between the trimmed V and J ends, which lost 4 bases and 3 bases, there was a span of 10 bases. This CDR3 contains 14 residues. Germline CDR1 MGHRA, CDR2 YSYEKL. CDR3 region: CASSPGQLNQPQHF. DNA for the CDR3: TGCGCCAGCAGCCCTGGACAGCTCAATCAGCCCCAGCATTTT.

The chain uses TRBV6-4 and TRBJ1-1, with TRBD1 matching 8 bases. Trimming at V came to 4 bases and at J to 5 bases, leaving 6 bases not matched to a gene. The CDR3 loop spans 14 amino acids. Germline lookup yields CDR1 MRHNA and CDR2 SNTAGT. Here the CDR3 reads CASSVPGGGTEAFF. Written as DNA, the CDR3 is TGTGCCAGCAGTGTTCCAGGGGGCGGGACTGAAGCTTTCTTT.

The chain couples TRBV2 to TRBJ2-1; 12 bases match TRBD2. This CDR3 is 16 amino acids long. After removal of 2 bases from V and 8 bases from J, the junction contained 7 bases not matched to a gene. Germline assignment: CDR1 SNHLY and CDR2 FYNNEI. The CDR3 region is CASSEFASGGADEQFF. The CDR3 bases are TGTGCCAGCAGTGAATTCGCTAGCGGGGGGGCGGATGAGCAGTTCTTC.

The chain uses TRBV10-3 and TRBJ1-2; weak D call: TRBD1 (5 bases). The CDR3 runs to 12 residues. The V gene lost 7 bases and the J gene lost 3 bases, with 9 bases spanning the gap. The germline V gene has CDR1 ENHRY and CDR2 SYGVKD. In DNA form, the CDR3 reads TGTGCCATCAAGGCCAGGGACTATGGCTACACCTTC. It codes for CAIKARDYGYTF.

The chain employs TRBV6-5 and TRBJ2-1; tentatively, D is TRBD2 (6 bases). The CDR3 length is 14 residues. Per germline, CDR1 MNHEY and CDR2 SVGAGI. V lost 8 bases and J lost 6, with 17 bases in between. The CDR3 spells CASALGQGGNEQFF. The CDR3 bases are TGTGCCAGCGCCCTCGGGCAGGGAGGCAATGAGCAGTTCTTC.

V is TRBV5-6 and J is TRBJ1-2; no definite D call. The V end was cut by 0 bases, the J end by 8 bases, with 17 bases between. The V gene's germline CDR1 is SGHDT and CDR2 YYEEEE. CDR3 length: 15 amino acids. The CDR3 region has the DNA TGTGCCAGCAGCTTGGTCCTGTGGGAGGGTAAAGGCTACACCTTC. It translates to CASSLVLWEGKGYTF.

The rearrangement joins TRBV7-2 to TRBJ2-3; a weak D match, TRBD2 (7 bases). The length of the CDR3 is 15 residues. Germline CDR1 and CDR2: SGHTA and FQGNSA. V was trimmed by 1 base and J by 14 bases, leaving 22 bases between them. The CDR3 DNA follows: TGTGCCAGCAGCTTAGAGCTCTCGAGGGGGGGCCTTCGGTATTTT. This gives the protein CASSLELSRGGLRYF.

The rearrangement links TRBV3-1 (or the pseudogene TRBV3-2) to TRBJ2-3; the match to TRBD2 covers 12 bases. With 5 bases clipped from V and 5 bases from J, the junction kept 2 bases outside the gene matches. From germline, CDR1 is LGHDT and CDR2 YNNKEL (reference sequence). CDR3 length equals 14 residues. The CDR3 nucleotides are TGTGCCAGCAGCGCGGGACTAGCGGGAGATACGCAGTATTTT. The encoded protein is CASSAGLAGDTQYF.

The chain uses TRBV9 and TRBJ1-6, with 10 bases lining up with TRBD1. The ends lost 3 bases at V and 10 bases at J; junction bases unmatched: 4. The CDR3 sequence is 14 residues long. Germline CDR1 SGDLS, CDR2 YYNGEE. CDR3 in amino acids: CASSATGGKSPLHF. CDR3 bases: TGTGCCAGCAGCGCGACAGGGGGCAAATCACCCCTCCACTTT.

This chain joins TRBV19 and TRBJ1-5; D perhaps matches TRBD1 (6 bases). Germline V gene lookup returns CDR1 LNHDA and CDR2 SQIVND (reference sequence). Trimming pared 10 bases from V and 0 bases from J, leaving 16 bases between. This CDR3 spans 15 amino acids. The CDR3 DNA reads as TGTGCCACCAAGACAGGCTTATATAGCAATCAGCCCCAGCATTTT. Protein sequence: CATKTGLYSNQPQHF. The variable domain in full, completed from reference TRBV19 and TRBJ1-5, reads DGGITQSPKYLFRKEGQNVTLSCEQNLNHDAMYWYRQDPGQGLRLIYYSQIVNDFQKGDIAEGYSVSREKKESFPLTVTSAQKNPTAFYLCATKTGLYSNQPQHFGDGTRLSIL.

In this sample, this clone turned up once. The J gene is TRBJ1-4, the V gene TRBV13; possible D gene TRBD1, 6 bases. CDR1 is PRHDT, CDR2 FYEKMQ, per germline (reference sequence). V gave up 8 bases and J gave up 0 bases, with 16 bases separating them. The CDR3 spans 16 residues. The CDR3 nucleotides are TGTGCCAGCGGAAAAGGCAGGGGATCAACTAATGAAAAACTGTTTTTT. Amino acid sequence: CASGKGRGSTNEKLFF.

V gene TRBV6-5 combines with J gene TRBJ1-5, with 8 bases fitting TRBD1. V lost 7 bases and J lost 5; bases outside the gene matches: 7. This CDR3 contains 14 residues. CDR1 and CDR2 from the germline V gene are MNHEY and SVGAGI. This CDR3 reads CASTRTGRDQPQHF. CDR3 bases: TGTGCCAGCACGCGGACAGGGCGTGATCAGCCCCAGCATTTT.

The chain uses TRBV30 and TRBJ1-1; the D gene is possibly TRBD1 (6 bases). CDR1 GTSNPN and CDR2 SVGIG come from the germline V gene (reference sequence). Trimming took off 5 bases at V and 0 bases at J, with 16 bases between the two ends. The CDR3 consists of 15 residues. Written as DNA, the CDR3 is TGTGCCTGGGGGGGAGACAGGCGGATGAACACTGAAGCTTTCTTT. This gives the protein CAWGGDRRMNTEAFF.

The V and J genes are TRBV9 and TRBJ2-5, with 7 bases that match TRBD1. This CDR3 is built from 15 residues. Germline V gene data show CDR1 as SGDLS and CDR2 as YYNGEE. The junction had 5 bases not matched to a gene; V was cut back by 1 base and J by 2 bases. CDR3 protein: CASSVRGPQQETQYF. CDR3 bases: TGTGCCAGCAGCGTAAGGGGGCCCCAGCAAGAGACCCAGTACTTC.

The DNA of the CDR3 is TGCGCCAGCAGTCTCCAATTTAGCAATCAGCCCCAGCATTTT. Protein product: CASSLQFSNQPQHF. The chain uses TRBV23-1 and TRBJ1-5; no definite D call. TRBV23-1 is an open reading frame, and its role is uncertain. This CDR3 has 14 residues. Trimming left V 4 bases short and J 0 bases short, with 7 bases between.

The chain couples TRBV19 to TRBJ2-6, with 7 positions matching TRBD2. V gave up 7 bases and J gave up 0 bases; unmatched junction bases: 6. Per the germline V gene, CDR1 is LNHDA and CDR2 is SQIVND (reference sequence). The CDR3 runs 16 residues. CDR3 sequence: CASNRGGSSGANVLTF. CDR3 DNA sequence: TGTGCCAGTAACCGCGGGGGTAGCTCTGGGGCCAACGTCCTGACTTTC.